Listed below are T cell receptor beta chains from one sample, sequenced in a study of T and B cells in COVID-19 patients. TCRdb called the multiplex PCR reads again in MiXCR, with one record for every CDR3 protein. The data show approximately 9,000 distinct CDR3 sequences, around 29% seen once. What was sequenced was blood. These TCRs come from a human donor who had recovered from COVID-19. CDR3s leave out the opening cysteine and the closing phenylalanine or tryptophan. Each record gives: J gene, V gene, CDR3 length, CDR3 protein.

j_gene: TRBJ2-1; v_gene: TRBV29-1; len: 12; CDR3aa: SVAAGTGGNEQF
j_gene: TRBJ1-2; v_gene: TRBV27; len: 10; CDR3aa: ASMSGNYGYT
j_gene: TRBJ1-1; v_gene: TRBV5-1; len: 14; CDR3aa: ASSSTLFEPNTEAF
j_gene: TRBJ2-1; v_gene: TRBV19; len: 12; CDR3aa: ASSISGGAYEQF
j_gene: TRBJ2-5; v_gene: TRBV29-1; len: 14; CDR3aa: SAMISADSGQETQY
j_gene: TRBJ2-7; v_gene: TRBV6-1; len: 11; CDR3aa: ASMPGSSYEQY
j_gene: TRBJ2-1; v_gene: TRBV15; len: 12; CDR3aa: ATSRSGLAFEQF
j_gene: TRBJ2-7; v_gene: TRBV5-4; len: 17; CDR3aa: ASSKEVVAGPRVPYEQY
j_gene: TRBJ1-2; v_gene: TRBV12-3/TRBV12-4; len: 11; CDR3aa: ASSPGQSLGYT
j_gene: TRBJ2-5; v_gene: TRBV19; len: 13; CDR3aa: ASSPGDRGLETQY
j_gene: TRBJ2-3; v_gene: TRBV6-4; len: 14; CDR3aa: ASSDHSGGQGDTQY
j_gene: TRBJ2-3; v_gene: TRBV18; len: 14; CDR3aa: ASSPLAGGSTDTQY